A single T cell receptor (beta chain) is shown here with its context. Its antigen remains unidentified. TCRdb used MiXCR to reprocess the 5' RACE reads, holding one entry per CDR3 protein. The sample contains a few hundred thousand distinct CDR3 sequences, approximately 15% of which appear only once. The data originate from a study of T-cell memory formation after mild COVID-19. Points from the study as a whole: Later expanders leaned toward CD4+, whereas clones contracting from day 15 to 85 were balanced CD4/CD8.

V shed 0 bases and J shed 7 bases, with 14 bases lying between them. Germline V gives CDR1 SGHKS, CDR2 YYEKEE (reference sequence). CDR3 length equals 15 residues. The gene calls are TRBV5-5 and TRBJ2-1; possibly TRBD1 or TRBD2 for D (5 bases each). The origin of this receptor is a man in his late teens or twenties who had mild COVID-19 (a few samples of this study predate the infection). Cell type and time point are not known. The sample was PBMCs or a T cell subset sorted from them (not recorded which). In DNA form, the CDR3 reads TGTGCCAGCAGCTTGGGGCTAGCCTCAGGGAATGAGCAGTTCTTC. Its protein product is CASSLGLASGNEQFF.